This T cell receptor delta chain was profiled in a study of gamma-delta chains in newborns, infants, children (dated by TCRdb to the late 2010s). Regarding the complete study: According to the study title, microbial exposure causes polyclonal expansion of innate gammadelta T cells right after birth. How innate gammadelta T cell populations in human newborns were shaped by microbial exposure immediately after birth was investigated in the study.

The instrument was an Illumina MiSeq. TCRdb reran clone calling on the public reads with CATT; rows sharing one DNA sequence were then combined. The table for this sample lists about 4,500 delta-chain clones; approximately 3% of them were counted only once. The ten top clones hold approximately 10% of the sample. Ends trimmed: V by 3 bases, J by 0 bases; bases unmatched to a gene: 3. Based on the germline V gene, the CDR1 and CDR2 sequences are GEAIGNYY and EKD. The CDR3 holds 16 amino acids from the cysteine to the phenylalanine. The sequence is cut down to CDR3 DNA, 48 bases in frame from base 1. This clone is labeled medium-sized (0.01 to 0.1%). Its antigen specificity is not known. Qualities for individual bases were not recorded, and no much larger clone is one base off. This CDR3 is also generated by other DNA sequences in the sample.

The material sequenced was blood. Rearrangement joined TRDV2 to TRDJ2; 10 bases in the middle match TRDD3. This clonotype was obtained from a child who was a newborn, infant or young child, either healthy, febrile or measles-vaccinated (not recorded which). The base sequence is TGTGCCTGTGACGTTCTGGGGGATACTTTGACAGCACAACTCTTCTTT. This is translated as CACDVLGDTLTAQLFF.